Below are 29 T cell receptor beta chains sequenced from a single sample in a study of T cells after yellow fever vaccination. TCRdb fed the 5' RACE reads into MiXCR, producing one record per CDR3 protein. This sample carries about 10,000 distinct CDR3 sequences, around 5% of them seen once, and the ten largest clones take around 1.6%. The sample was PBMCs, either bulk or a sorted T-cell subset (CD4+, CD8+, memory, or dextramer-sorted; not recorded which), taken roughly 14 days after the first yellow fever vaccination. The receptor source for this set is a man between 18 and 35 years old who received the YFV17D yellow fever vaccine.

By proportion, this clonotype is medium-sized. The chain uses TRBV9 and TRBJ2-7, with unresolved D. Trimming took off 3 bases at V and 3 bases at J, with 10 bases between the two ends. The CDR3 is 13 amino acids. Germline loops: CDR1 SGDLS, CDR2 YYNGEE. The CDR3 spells CASSGGYDYEQYV. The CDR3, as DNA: TGTGCCAGCAGCGGCGGCTATGACTACGAGCAGTACGTC.

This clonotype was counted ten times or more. CDR3 sequence: CASSLVPDSYEQYF. CDR3 sequence (DNA): TGCGCCAGCAGCTTGGTTCCGGACTCCTACGAGCAGTACTTC. The chain recombines TRBV5-1 with TRBJ2-7, with D unclear. Trimming left V 0 bases short and J 0 bases short, with 7 bases between. The CDR3 totals 14 residues. Germline loops: CDR1 SGHRS, CDR2 YFSETQ.

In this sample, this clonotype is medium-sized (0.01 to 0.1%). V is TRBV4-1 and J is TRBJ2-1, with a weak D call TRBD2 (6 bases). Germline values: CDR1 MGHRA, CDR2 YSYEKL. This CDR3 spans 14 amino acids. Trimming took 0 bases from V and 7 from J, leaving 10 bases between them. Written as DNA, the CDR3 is TGCGCCAGCAGCCAAGATTGGGGGAGGAATGAGCAGTTCTTC. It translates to CASSQDWGRNEQFF.

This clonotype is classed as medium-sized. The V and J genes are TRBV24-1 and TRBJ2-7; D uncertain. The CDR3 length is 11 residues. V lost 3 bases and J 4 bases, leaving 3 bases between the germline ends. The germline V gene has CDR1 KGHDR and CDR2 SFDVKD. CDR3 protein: CATSDGYEQYF. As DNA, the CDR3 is TGTGCCACCAGTGATGGGTACGAGCAGTACTTC.

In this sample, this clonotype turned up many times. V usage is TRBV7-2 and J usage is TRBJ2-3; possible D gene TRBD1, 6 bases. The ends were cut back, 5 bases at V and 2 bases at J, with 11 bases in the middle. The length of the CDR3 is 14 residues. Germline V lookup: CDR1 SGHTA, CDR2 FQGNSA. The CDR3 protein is CASSETGATDTQYF. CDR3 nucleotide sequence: TGTGCCAGCAGCGAGACAGGAGCCACAGATACGCAGTATTTT.

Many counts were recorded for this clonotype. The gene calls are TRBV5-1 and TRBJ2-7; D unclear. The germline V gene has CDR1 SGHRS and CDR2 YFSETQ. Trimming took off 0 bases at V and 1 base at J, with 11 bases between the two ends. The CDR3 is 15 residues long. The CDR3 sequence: CASSLDGRWSYEQYF. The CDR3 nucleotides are TGCGCCAGCAGCTTGGATGGCCGATGGTCCTACGAGCAGTACTTC.

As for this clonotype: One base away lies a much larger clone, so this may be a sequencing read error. The chain's CDR3 is CDSSQRSNTGELFF. The CDR3, as DNA: TGCGACAGCAGTCAGCGTTCCAACACCGGGGAGCTGTTTTTT. The genes are TRBV5-1 and TRBJ2-2, with D hard to call. CDR1 SGHRS and CDR2 YFSETQ come from the germline V gene. This CDR3 contains 14 residues.

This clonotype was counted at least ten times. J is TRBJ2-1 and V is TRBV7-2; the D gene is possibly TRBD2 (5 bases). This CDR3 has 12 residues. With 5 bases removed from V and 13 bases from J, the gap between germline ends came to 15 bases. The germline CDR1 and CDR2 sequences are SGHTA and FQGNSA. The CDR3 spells CASSLIFGVQFF. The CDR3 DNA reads TGTGCCAGCAGCCTGATCTTCGGGGTTCAGTTCTTC.

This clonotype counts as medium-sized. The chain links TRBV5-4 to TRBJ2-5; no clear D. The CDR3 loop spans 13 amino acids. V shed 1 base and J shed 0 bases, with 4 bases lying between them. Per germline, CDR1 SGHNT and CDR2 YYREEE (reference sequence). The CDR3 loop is CASSLSYQETQYF. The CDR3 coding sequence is TGTGCCAGCAGCTTGTCTTACCAAGAGACCCAGTACTTC.

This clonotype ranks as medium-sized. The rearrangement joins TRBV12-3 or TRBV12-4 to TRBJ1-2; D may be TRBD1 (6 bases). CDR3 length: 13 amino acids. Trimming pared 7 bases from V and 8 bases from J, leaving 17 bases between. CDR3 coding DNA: TGTGCCAGCAAGCGTGGGGGGCTAGAGGGCTACACCTTC. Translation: CASKRGGLEGYTF.

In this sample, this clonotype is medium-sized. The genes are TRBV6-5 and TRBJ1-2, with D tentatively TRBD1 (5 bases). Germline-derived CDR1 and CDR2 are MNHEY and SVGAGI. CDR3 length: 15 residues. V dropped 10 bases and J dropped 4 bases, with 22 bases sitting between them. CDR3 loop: CAISPGLGGTYGYTF. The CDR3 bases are TGTGCCATTTCGCCGGGGCTCGGGGGTACCTATGGCTACACCTTC.

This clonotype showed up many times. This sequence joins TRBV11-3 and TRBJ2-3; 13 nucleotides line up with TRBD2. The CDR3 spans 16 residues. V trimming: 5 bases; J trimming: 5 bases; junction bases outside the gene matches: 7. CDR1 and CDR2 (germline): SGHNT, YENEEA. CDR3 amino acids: CASSARTSGGGDTQYF. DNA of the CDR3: TGTGCCAGCAGCGCGCGGACTAGCGGGGGAGGAGATACGCAGTATTTT.

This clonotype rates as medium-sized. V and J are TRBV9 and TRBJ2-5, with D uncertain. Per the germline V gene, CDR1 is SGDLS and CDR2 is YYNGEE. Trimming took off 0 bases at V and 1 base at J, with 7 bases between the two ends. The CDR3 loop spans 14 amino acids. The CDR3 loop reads CASSVGNSQETQYF. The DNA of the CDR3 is TGTGCCAGCAGCGTAGGAAATAGCCAAGAGACCCAGTACTTC.

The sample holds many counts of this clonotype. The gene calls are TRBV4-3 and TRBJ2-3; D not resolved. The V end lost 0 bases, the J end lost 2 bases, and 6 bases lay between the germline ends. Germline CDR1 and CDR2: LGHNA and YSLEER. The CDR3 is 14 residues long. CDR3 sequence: CASSQELLTDTQYF. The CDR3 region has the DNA TGCGCCAGCAGCCAAGAACTACTCACAGATACGCAGTATTTT.

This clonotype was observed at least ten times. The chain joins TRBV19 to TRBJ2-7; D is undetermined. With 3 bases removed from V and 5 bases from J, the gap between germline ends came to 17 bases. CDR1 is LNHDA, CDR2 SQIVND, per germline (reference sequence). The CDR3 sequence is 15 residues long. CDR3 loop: CASSIGQRRVNEQYF. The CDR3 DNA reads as TGTGCCAGTAGTATTGGGCAGCGCCGGGTCAACGAGCAGTACTTC.

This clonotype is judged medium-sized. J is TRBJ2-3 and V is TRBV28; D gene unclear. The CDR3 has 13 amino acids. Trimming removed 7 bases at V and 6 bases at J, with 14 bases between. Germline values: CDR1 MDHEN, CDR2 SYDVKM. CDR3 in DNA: TGTGCCAGCACCATCGCCGATGGGGATACGCAGTATTTT. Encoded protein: CASTIADGDTQYF.

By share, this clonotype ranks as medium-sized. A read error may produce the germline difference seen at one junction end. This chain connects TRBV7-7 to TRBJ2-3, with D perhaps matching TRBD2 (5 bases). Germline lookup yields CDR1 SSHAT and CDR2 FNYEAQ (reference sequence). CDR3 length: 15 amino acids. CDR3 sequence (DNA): TGTGCTAGCAGCTCTCGGGGAGTCTTCACAGATACGCAGTATTTT. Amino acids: CASSSRGVFTDTQYF.

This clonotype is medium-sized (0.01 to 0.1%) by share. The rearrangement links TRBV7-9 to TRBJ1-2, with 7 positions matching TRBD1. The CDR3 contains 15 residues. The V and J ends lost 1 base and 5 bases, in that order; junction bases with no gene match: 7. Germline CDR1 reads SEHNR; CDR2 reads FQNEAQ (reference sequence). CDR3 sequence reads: CASSLVSDREYGYTF. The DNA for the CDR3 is TGTGCCAGCAGCTTAGTTAGCGACAGGGAATATGGCTACACCTTC.

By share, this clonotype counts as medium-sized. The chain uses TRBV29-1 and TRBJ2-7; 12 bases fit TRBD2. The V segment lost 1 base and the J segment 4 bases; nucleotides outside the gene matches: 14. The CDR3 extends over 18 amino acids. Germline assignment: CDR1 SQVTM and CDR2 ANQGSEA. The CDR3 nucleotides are TGCAGCGTTGAAGGGCGAACTAGCGGGGGGACCGAAGGGTACGAGCAGTACTTC. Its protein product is CSVEGRTSGGTEGYEQYF.

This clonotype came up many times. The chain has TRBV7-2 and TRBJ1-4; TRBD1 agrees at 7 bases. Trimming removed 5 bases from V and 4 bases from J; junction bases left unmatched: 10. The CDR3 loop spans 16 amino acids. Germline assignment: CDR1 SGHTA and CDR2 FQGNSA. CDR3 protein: CASSPTLGTVNEKLFF. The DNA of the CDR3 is TGTGCCAGCAGCCCGACCCTCGGGACAGTTAATGAAAAACTGTTTTTT.

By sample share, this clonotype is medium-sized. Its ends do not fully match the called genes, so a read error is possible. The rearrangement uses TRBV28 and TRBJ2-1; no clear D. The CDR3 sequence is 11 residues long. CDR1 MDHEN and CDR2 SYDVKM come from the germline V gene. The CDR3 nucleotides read TGTGCCAGCAGTGGGTTATCTCCGACAAATTTC. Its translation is CASSGLSPTNF.

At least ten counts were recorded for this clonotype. The CDR3 sequence: CASSYSWDRDSPLHF. The CDR3 DNA reads TGTGCCAGCAGTTACTCGTGGGACAGGGATTCACCCCTCCACTTT. This chain uses TRBV6-5 with TRBJ1-6; 9 bases map to TRBD1. The trim removed 0 bases at V and 8 bases at J, leaving 2 bases unmatched. The CDR3 is 15 amino acids. In germline, CDR1 is MNHEY, CDR2 SVGAGI.

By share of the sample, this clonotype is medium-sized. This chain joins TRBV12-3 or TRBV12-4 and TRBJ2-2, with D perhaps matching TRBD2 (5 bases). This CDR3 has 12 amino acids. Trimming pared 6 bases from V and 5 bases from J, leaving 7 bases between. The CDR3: CASRVATGELFF. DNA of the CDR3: TGTGCCAGCAGAGTAGCGACCGGGGAGCTGTTTTTT.

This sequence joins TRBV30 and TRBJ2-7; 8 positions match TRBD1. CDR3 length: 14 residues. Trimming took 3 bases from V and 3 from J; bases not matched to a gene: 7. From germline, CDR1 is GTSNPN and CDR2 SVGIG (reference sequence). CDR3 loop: CAWSLRQGNYEQYF. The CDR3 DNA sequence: TGTGCCTGGAGCCTTAGACAGGGGAACTACGAGCAGTACTTC.

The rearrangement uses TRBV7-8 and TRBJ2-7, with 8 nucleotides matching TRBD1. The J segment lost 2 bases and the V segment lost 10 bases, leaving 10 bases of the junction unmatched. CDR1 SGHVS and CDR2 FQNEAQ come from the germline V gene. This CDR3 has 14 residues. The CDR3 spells CAMSPATGAYEQYF. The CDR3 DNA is TGTGCCATGAGCCCCGCGACAGGGGCCTACGAGCAGTACTTC. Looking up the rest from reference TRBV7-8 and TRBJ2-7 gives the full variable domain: GAGVSQSPRYKVAKRGQDVALRCDPISGHVSLFWYQQALGQGPEFLTYFQNEAQLDKSGLPSDRFFAERPEGSVSTLKIQRTQQEDSAVYLCAMSPATGAYEQYFGPGTRLTVT.

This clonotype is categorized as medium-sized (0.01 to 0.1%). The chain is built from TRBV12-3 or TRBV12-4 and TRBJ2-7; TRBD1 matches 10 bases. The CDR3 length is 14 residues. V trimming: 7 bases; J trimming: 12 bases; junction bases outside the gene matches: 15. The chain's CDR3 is CASTPTGGHLGPYF. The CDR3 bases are TGTGCCAGCACCCCGACAGGGGGCCACCTTGGCCCGTACTTC.

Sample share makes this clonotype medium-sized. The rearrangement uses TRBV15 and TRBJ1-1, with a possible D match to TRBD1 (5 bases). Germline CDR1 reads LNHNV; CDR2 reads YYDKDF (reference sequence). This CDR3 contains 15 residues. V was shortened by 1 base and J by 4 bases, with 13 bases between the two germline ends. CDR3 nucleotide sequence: TGTGCCACCAGCAGAGCCCGGGGTCAGGGCACTGAAGCTTTCTTT. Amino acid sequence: CATSRARGQGTEAFF.

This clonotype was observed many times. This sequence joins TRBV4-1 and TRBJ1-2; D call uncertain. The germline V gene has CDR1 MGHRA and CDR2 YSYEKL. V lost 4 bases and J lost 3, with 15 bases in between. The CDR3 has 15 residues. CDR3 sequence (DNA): TGCGCCAGCAGCCGCACATCGGAAGGAGACTATGGCTACACCTTC. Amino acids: CASSRTSEGDYGYTF.

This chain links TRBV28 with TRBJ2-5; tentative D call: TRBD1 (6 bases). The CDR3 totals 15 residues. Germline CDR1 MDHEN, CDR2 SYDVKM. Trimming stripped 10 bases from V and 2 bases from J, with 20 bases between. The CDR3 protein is CATSILGQSQETQYF. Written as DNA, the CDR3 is TGTGCCACCTCGATCCTCGGACAGTCTCAAGAGACCCAGTACTTC.